This T cell receptor beta chain was sequenced for a study of blood T cell repertoires in COVID-19. Study as a whole: PBMCs, B-cell-depleted T cells, or T cells provided the cDNA or gDNA that made up the material.

V shed 5 bases, J shed 3 bases, and the junction held 8 bases outside the gene matches. This CDR3 contains 16 residues. CDR1 and CDR2 (germline): MDHEN, SYDVKM. Sequencing used immunoSEQ multiplex PCR; TCRdb keeps in-frame clones, though not all of them. The table has 150,000 to 200,000 clones, just over 85% seen once. Sample: peripheral blood. The TCR was taken from a man in his fifties or sixties with acute or convalescent COVID-19. V gene TRBV28 combines with J gene TRBJ1-3, with 9 nucleotides matching TRBD1. The CDR3 sequence: CASSASGTGLGNTIYF. The CDR3 coding sequence is TGTGCCAGCAGTGCATCAGGGACAGGGCTTGGAAACACCATATATTTT.